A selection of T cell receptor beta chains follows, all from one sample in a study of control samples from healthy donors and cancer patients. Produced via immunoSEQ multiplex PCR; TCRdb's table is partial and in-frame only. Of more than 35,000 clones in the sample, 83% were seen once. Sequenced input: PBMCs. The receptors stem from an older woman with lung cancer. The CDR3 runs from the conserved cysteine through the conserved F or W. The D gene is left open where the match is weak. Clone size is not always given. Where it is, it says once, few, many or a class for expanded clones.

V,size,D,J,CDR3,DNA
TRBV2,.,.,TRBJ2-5,CASSVETQETQYF,TGTGCCAGCAGTGTGGAAACCCAAGAGACCCAGTACTTC
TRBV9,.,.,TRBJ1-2,CASSVGTEGYTF,TGTGCCAGCAGCGTAGGGACAGAGGGCTACACCTTC
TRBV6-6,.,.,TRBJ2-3,CASRTATSTDTQYF,TGTGCCAGCAGAACAGCCACGAGCACAGATACGCAGTATTTT
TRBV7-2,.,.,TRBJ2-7,CASSLWGVSYEQYF,TGTGCCAGCAGCCTCTGGGGTGTCTCCTACGAGCAGTACTTC
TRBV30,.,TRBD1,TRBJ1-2,CAWGRFAGGGYTF,TGTGCCTGGGGGAGGTTCGCAGGGGGCGGCTACACCTTC
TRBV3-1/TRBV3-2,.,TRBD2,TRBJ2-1,CASGQRESYNEQFF,TGTGCCAGCGGCCAGCGGGAGTCCTACAATGAGCAGTTCTTC
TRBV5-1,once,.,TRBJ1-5,CASSLGQGQPQHF,TGCGCCAGCAGCTTGGGCCAGGGCCAGCCCCAGCATTTT
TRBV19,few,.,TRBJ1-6,CASTGYNSPLHF,TGTGCCAGTACGGGTTACAATTCACCCCTCCACTTT
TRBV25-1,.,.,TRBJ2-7,CASSDPTYEQYF,TGTGCCAGCAGTGATCCCACCTACGAGCAGTACTTC
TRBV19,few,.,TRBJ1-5,CASRQANQPQHF,TGTGCCAGTCGACAGGCTAATCAGCCCCAGCATTTT
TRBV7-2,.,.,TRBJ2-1,CASSDYLEANEQFF,TGTGCCAGCAGTGACTATCTGGAGGCCAATGAGCAGTTCTTC
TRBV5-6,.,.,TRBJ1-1,CASSLRGVGSTEAFF,TGTGCCAGCAGCCTGAGAGGAGTCGGGAGCACTGAAGCTTTCTTT
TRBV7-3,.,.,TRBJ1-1,CASSESMNTEAFF,TGTGCCAGCAGCGAGAGCATGAACACTGAAGCTTTCTTT
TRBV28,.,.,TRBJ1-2,CASSLANYGYTF,TGTGCCAGCAGTTTAGCTAACTATGGCTACACCTTC
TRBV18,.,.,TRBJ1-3,CASSPGGPVGNTIYF,TGTGCCAGCTCACCCGGGGGGCCCGTTGGAAACACCATATATTTT